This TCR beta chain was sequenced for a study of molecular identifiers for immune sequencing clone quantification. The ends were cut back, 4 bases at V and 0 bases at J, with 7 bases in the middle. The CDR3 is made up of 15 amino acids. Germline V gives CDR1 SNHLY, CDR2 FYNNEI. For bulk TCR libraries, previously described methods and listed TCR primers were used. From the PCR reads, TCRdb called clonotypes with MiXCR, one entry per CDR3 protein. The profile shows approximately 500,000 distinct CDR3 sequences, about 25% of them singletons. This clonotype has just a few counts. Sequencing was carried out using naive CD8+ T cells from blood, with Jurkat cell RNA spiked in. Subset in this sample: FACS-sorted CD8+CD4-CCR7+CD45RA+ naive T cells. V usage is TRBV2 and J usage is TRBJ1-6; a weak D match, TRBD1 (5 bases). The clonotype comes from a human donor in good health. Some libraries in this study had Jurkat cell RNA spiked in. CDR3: CASSADSSYNSPLHF. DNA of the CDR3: TGTGCCAGCAGTGCCGACAGCTCCTATAATTCACCCCTCCACTTT. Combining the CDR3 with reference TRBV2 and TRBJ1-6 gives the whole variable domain EPEVTQTPSHQVTQMGQEVILRCVPISNHLYFYWYRQILGQKVEFLVSFYNNEISEKSEIFDDQFSVERPDGSNFTLKIRSTKLEDSAMYFCASSADSSYNSPLHFGNGTRLTVT.